Listed here are 26 T cell receptor beta chains from one sample, sequenced in a study of beta chain features in type 1 diabetes. Points from the study as a whole: The study found moderately but significantly shorter TCRB CDR3s in all four CD4+ subsets of Type 1 diabetes patients.

The antigens of these receptors remain unknown. The whole isolated RNA underwent reverse transcription, so sequencing captured expressed TCRB transcripts. Assay: immunoSEQ multiplex PCR; the TCRdb copy retains only in-frame clones and omits some. The repertoire includes around 280,000 clones, 15% of them detected once, and roughly 0.015% sits in the top ten. Source material: naive CD4+ T cells from blood. All receptors come from a man between 18 and 35 years old with type 1 diabetes.

This clone was seen a handful of times. V is TRBV30 and J is TRBJ1-1; a weak D match, TRBD1 (5 bases). Germline V lookup: CDR1 GTSNPN, CDR2 SVGIG (reference sequence). This CDR3 contains 13 residues. Trimming took 4 bases from V and 1 from J, leaving 10 bases between them. CDR3 nucleotide sequence: TGTGCCTGGACCAAGACAGCGAACACTGAAGCTTTCTTT. Amino acid sequence: CAWTKTANTEAFF.

This clone was counted only a few times. The chain is built from TRBV5-6 and TRBJ2-7; 7 bases map to TRBD1. V lost 2 bases to trimming and J lost 3 bases; unmatched junction nucleotides: 2. There are 13 residues in the CDR3. CDR1 and CDR2 from the germline V gene are SGHDT and YYEEEE. CDR3 in DNA: TGTGCCAGCAGCTTCGGGACAGTCTACGAGCAGTACTTC. Encoded protein: CASSFGTVYEQYF.

This clone was detected only a few times. The chain joins TRBV30 to TRBJ2-3, with D tentatively TRBD2 (5 bases). The CDR3 is 13 residues long. V gave up 6 bases and J gave up 0 bases, with 10 bases separating them. Germline V gives CDR1 GTSNPN, CDR2 SVGIG (reference sequence). CDR3 protein: CACYWESTDTQYF. CDR3 coding DNA: TGTGCCTGCTACTGGGAGAGCACAGATACGCAGTATTTT.

This clone was counted between two and nine times. The chain joins TRBV6-6 to TRBJ1-5; D perhaps matches TRBD1 (6 bases). Trimming took 6 bases from V and 4 from J, leaving 10 bases between them. The CDR3 length is 13 residues. Per the germline V gene, CDR1 is MNHNY and CDR2 is SVGAGI (reference sequence). The CDR3 protein is CASSDRSNQPQHF. In DNA, the CDR3 is TGTGCCAGCAGCGACAGGAGTAATCAGCCCCAGCATTTT.

This clone was recorded a few times. V gene TRBV28 combines with J gene TRBJ2-7; D ambiguous. CDR3 length: 12 amino acids. Germline V gene data show CDR1 as MDHEN and CDR2 as SYDVKM. V lost 5 bases and J lost 7, with 12 bases in between. The CDR3 here is CASSAYSREQYF. The CDR3 DNA reads TGTGCCAGCAGTGCCTATAGCAGAGAGCAGTACTTC.

The chain has TRBV7-8 and TRBJ2-1; 9 bases are shared with TRBD1. This CDR3 comprises 16 residues. Germline loops: CDR1 SGHVS, CDR2 FQNEAQ. After removal of 5 bases from V and 4 bases from J, the junction contained 9 bases not matched to a gene. This CDR3 is CASSQGGQGYYNEQFF. In DNA, the CDR3 is TGTGCCAGCAGCCAAGGAGGACAGGGGTATTACAATGAGCAGTTCTTC.

The table lists this clone with a few counts. The V call is TRBV28, the J call TRBJ1-2; D is uncertain. The CDR3 loop spans 13 amino acids. The V end lost 7 bases, the J end lost 3 bases, and 12 bases lay between the germline ends. Per the germline V gene, CDR1 is MDHEN and CDR2 is SYDVKM. CDR3 DNA sequence: TGTGCCAGCAAAAATGGGCTATACTATGGCTACACCTTC. As protein: CASKNGLYYGYTF.

This clone has a handful of counts. This rearrangement joins TRBV29-1 to TRBJ1-1, with a weak D call TRBD1 (5 bases). Germline V gene lookup returns CDR1 SQVTM and CDR2 ANQGSEA. The CDR3 length is 15 residues. Trimming pared 6 bases from V and 5 bases from J, leaving 22 bases between. CDR3 sequence (DNA): TGCAGCGTCGAGGCGCGCAAGGGGTTTTTGACTGAAGCTTTCTTT. This translates into CSVEARKGFLTEAFF.

The chain links TRBV4-1 to TRBJ2-3; D is unresolved. This CDR3 has 13 residues. V lost 2 bases to trimming and J lost 6 bases, with 9 bases between them. Germline-derived CDR1 and CDR2 are MGHRA and YSYEKL. CDR3 DNA: TGCGCCAGCAGCCAATCGGTCGGGGATACGCAGTATTTT. The encoded protein is CASSQSVGDTQYF.

This clone was counted only a few times. J is TRBJ2-1 and V is TRBV2; 12 bases fit TRBD2. Germline V CDR1 and CDR2: SNHLY, FYNNEI. The CDR3 is 14 residues long. V gave up 9 bases and J gave up 7 bases; unmatched junction bases: 7. The CDR3 nucleotides are TGTGCCAGTTCAGGCGGGACTAGCGGGAATGAGCAGTTCTTC. This encodes CASSGGTSGNEQFF. Based on the CDR3 plus reference TRBV2 and TRBJ2-1, the full variable domain is EPEVTQTPSHQVTQMGQEVILRCVPISNHLYFYWYRQILGQKVEFLVSFYNNEISEKSEIFDDQFSVERPDGSNFTLKIRSTKLEDSAMYFCASSGGTSGNEQFFGPGTRLTVL.

The rearrangement uses TRBV28 and TRBJ1-2, with unresolved D. This CDR3 is 12 amino acids long. Germline V gives CDR1 MDHEN, CDR2 SYDVKM. V was shortened by 6 bases and J by 0 bases, with 5 bases between the two germline ends. Here the CDR3 reads CASRATNYGYTF. CDR3 nucleotide sequence: TGTGCCAGCAGAGCCACTAACTATGGCTACACCTTC.

The chain couples TRBV6-6 to TRBJ2-5; D is ambiguous. TRBJ2-7 explains the end of the DNA better; the J call may be wrong. The CDR3 runs 14 residues. Germline values: CDR1 MNHNY, CDR2 SVGAGI (reference sequence). The CDR3 region is CASSPTGGSYEQYF. The CDR3 DNA reads as TGTGCCAGCAGTCCCACCGGCGGATCCTACGAGCAGTACTTC.

V gene TRBV6-5 combines with J gene TRBJ2-7, with TRBD2 as a possible D gene (5 bases). Germline CDR1 is MNHEY and CDR2 is SVGAGI. The V gene lost 8 bases and the J gene lost 3 bases, with 11 bases spanning the gap. The CDR3 runs 12 residues. CDR3 coding DNA: TGTGCCAGCCGGGCCCGGGACTACGAGCAGTACTTC. It yields the protein CASRARDYEQYF.

The sample holds a few counts of this clone. This rearrangement joins TRBV6-5 to TRBJ2-5; the D gene is possibly TRBD2 (6 bases). The CDR3 is 14 amino acids. In germline, CDR1 is MNHEY, CDR2 SVGAGI. V was pared by 5 bases and J by 5 bases, with 15 bases between. The CDR3 loop reads CASSRIAVWETQYF. In DNA, the CDR3 is TGTGCCAGCAGTCGGATAGCGGTGTGGGAGACCCAGTACTTC.

The chain links TRBV10-3 to TRBJ2-7; TRBD1 aligns across 10 bases. V trimming: 6 bases; J trimming: 0 bases; junction bases outside the gene matches: 5. The germline gives CDR1 ENHRY, CDR2 SYGVKD. The CDR3 spans 15 residues. The CDR3 DNA is TGTGCCATCAGACCCGGGACAGGGGCCTCCTACGAGCAGTACTTC. It encodes CAIRPGTGASYEQYF.

This clone has more than one count but fewer than ten. The V call is TRBV6-6, the J call TRBJ2-3; 9 bases match TRBD1. The germline CDR1 and CDR2 sequences are MNHNY and SVGAGI (reference sequence). The CDR3 contains 15 residues. V gave up 4 bases and J gave up 1 base; unmatched junction bases: 3. CDR3 in amino acids: CASSLGQGRTDTQYF. DNA for the CDR3: TGTGCCAGCAGTTTGGGACAGGGTCGCACAGATACGCAGTATTTT.

V is TRBV30 and J is TRBJ1-4; TRBD1 matches at 9 bases. Looked up from germline, CDR1 is GTSNPN and CDR2 is SVGIG (reference sequence). There are 13 residues in the CDR3. J gave up 8 bases and V 5 bases, and 6 bases lay outside the gene matches. CDR3 sequence reads: CAWAGQGGEKLFF. CDR3 bases: TGTGCCTGGGCGGGACAGGGCGGCGAAAAACTGTTTTTT.

This clone was counted only a few times. The rearrangement links TRBV5-1 to TRBJ2-1; possibly TRBD1 for D (5 bases). Trimming took 4 bases from V and 5 from J, leaving 31 bases between them. The CDR3 has 20 residues. In germline, CDR1 is SGHRS, CDR2 YFSETQ. The CDR3 is CASSRRAGFPRDPTHNEQFF. DNA for the CDR3: TGCGCCAGCAGCCGAAGGGCAGGGTTCCCCCGAGATCCAACTCACAATGAGCAGTTCTTC.

The V and J genes are TRBV5-1 and TRBJ2-5; 7 positions agree with TRBD2. CDR1 and CDR2 (germline): SGHRS, YFSETQ. The CDR3 extends over 16 amino acids. V lost 0 bases and J lost 5; bases outside the gene matches: 10. The CDR3 coding sequence is TGCGCCAGCAGCTTGGCTGGCCGGGAGGATCGGGAGACCCAGTACTTC. It codes for CASSLAGREDRETQYF.

The genes are TRBV7-2 and TRBJ2-4; 14 bases fit TRBD2. V gave up 10 bases and J gave up 6 bases; unmatched junction bases: 20. There are 19 residues in the CDR3. CDR1 is SGHTA, CDR2 FQGNSA, per germline. The CDR3, as DNA: TGTGCCACGACAAAGGACCCATGGGGACTAGCGGGAGAAGGAAACATTCAGTACTTC. Its translation: CATTKDPWGLAGEGNIQYF.

This clone turned up a few times. V usage is TRBV6-4 and J usage is TRBJ1-1; D may be TRBD1 (6 bases). Trimming removed 6 bases from V and 1 base from J, with 12 bases in between. The CDR3 runs 14 residues. The V gene's germline CDR1 is MRHNA and CDR2 SNTAGT. CDR3 DNA sequence: TGTGCCAGCAGCGCGGACAGACGGAACACTGAAGCTTTCTTT. This gives the protein CASSADRRNTEAFF.

V gene TRBV9 combines with J gene TRBJ1-1, with D perhaps matching TRBD1 (5 bases). This CDR3 is 12 amino acids long. Deletions cut 3 bases from V and 5 bases from J, with 8 bases between. Looked up from germline, CDR1 is SGDLS and CDR2 is YYNGEE. The CDR3 reads CASSADSTEAFF. CDR3 nucleotide sequence: TGTGCCAGCAGCGCAGACAGTACTGAAGCTTTCTTT.

The V call is TRBV27, the J call TRBJ2-3, with TRBD2 matching over 9 bases. The V and J ends lost 2 bases and 8 bases, in that order; junction bases with no gene match: 8. The CDR3 contains 15 residues. The germline V gene encodes CDR1 MNHEY and CDR2 SMNVEV (reference sequence). The CDR3 sequence: CASSLRLAGSATQYF. The CDR3 bases are TGTGCCAGCAGTTTACGGCTAGCGGGGAGTGCTACGCAGTATTTT.

This clone has just a few counts. The V and J genes are TRBV28 and TRBJ2-1, with unresolved D. Between the trimmed V and J ends, which lost 9 bases and 3 bases, there was a span of 12 bases. The germline V gene has CDR1 MDHEN and CDR2 SYDVKM. The CDR3 consists of 13 residues. Here the CDR3 reads CASIPVNYNEQFF. The CDR3 nucleotides read TGTGCCAGTATCCCGGTGAACTACAATGAGCAGTTCTTC. Full variable domain (rest looked up from reference TRBV28 and TRBJ2-1): DVKVTQSSRYLVKRTGEKVFLECVQDMDHENMFWYRQDPGLGLRLIYFSYDVKMKEKGDIPEGYSVSREKKERFSLILESASTNQTSMYLCASIPVNYNEQFFGPGTRLTVL.

Only a few counts were recorded for this clone. The chain recombines TRBV5-1 with TRBJ2-1, with D perhaps matching TRBD2 (7 bases). Germline values: CDR1 SGHRS, CDR2 YFSETQ. The germline V and J ends were trimmed by 0 bases and 8 bases, with 18 bases remaining between them. There are 16 residues in the CDR3. CDR3 DNA: TGCGCCAGCAGCTTGGTAATGGGGGGGCCTGGCTATGAGCAGTTCTTC. Its protein is CASSLVMGGPGYEQFF.

This clone has more than one count but fewer than ten. Here the CDR3 omits its conserved ending phenylalanine or tryptophan, so a read error is the likely source. The DNA is omitted, as the CDR3 cannot be located on it reliably, and the CDR3 follows TCRdb's listing. V is TRBV28 and J is TRBJ2-7; the D call of TRBD1 is as the table states it, not checked on the DNA. The CDR3 is 11 amino acids long, termini counted. Germline CDR1 and CDR2: MDHEN and SYDVKM. The CDR3 spells CASSDRDRFYS.